This TCR beta chain was found in a study of beta chain features in type 1 diabetes. By way of CD45RO/CCR7/CD25/CD127/CD95/CD27, the CD4+ regulatory, stem cell-like memory, central memory and naive cells were sorted. TCRB transcripts that were expressed got sequenced, as all of the isolated RNA had been reverse transcribed. Repertoires were generated with immunoSEQ multiplex PCR, while TCRdb's copy carries only in-frame clones and drops some. Here the sample spans over 650,000 clones, about an eighth being singletons. The germline CDR1 and CDR2 sequences are MDHEN and SYDVKM. The CDR3 runs to 15 residues. V was pared by 2 bases and J by 2 bases, with 9 bases between. As to this clone: What it recognizes is unknown.

Study conclusions and caveats: Patients with Type 1 diabetes showed moderately but significantly shorter TCRB CDR3s in all four CD4+ subsets. PCR could preferentially amplify shorter templates, alike in patients and controls.

The chain combines TRBV28 with TRBJ1-4; TRBD1 is a possible D gene (5 bases). The sequenced material came from naive CD4+ T cells from blood. The TCR comes from a man aged 18 to 30 with type 1 diabetes. In nucleotides, the CDR3 is TGTGCCAGCAGTTTAGACAGCGCGACTAATGAAAAACTGTTTTTT. Translation: CASSLDSATNEKLFF. The whole variable domain, filled in from reference TRBV28 and TRBJ1-4, reads DVKVTQSSRYLVKRTGEKVFLECVQDMDHENMFWYRQDPGLGLRLIYFSYDVKMKEKGDIPEGYSVSREKKERFSLILESASTNQTSMYLCASSLDSATNEKLFFGSGTQLSVL.